Listed here are 13 T cell receptor beta chains from one sample, sequenced in a study of CD4+ T cells in melanoma. Assay: immunoSEQ multiplex PCR; the TCRdb copy retains only in-frame clones and omits some. Of 120,000 to 150,000 clones in the sample, over 90% are singletons; the top ten hold more than 1.5%. These receptors were taken from a human donor with melanoma.

This clone was counted once. The chain is built from TRBV9 and TRBJ2-2; D gene uncertain. The germline V and J ends were trimmed by 2 bases and 7 bases, with 9 bases remaining between them. The germline V gene has CDR1 SGDLS and CDR2 YYNGEE. This CDR3 has 13 residues. This CDR3 is CASSVDSYGELFF. As DNA, the CDR3 is TGTGCCAGCAGCGTCGACTCGTACGGGGAGCTGTTTTTT.

This clone has a handful of counts. The rearrangement links TRBV14 to TRBJ2-7; TRBD2 is a possible D gene (6 bases). Germline CDR1 reads SGHDN; CDR2 reads FVKESK. This CDR3 spans 14 amino acids. Trimming cost V 3 bases and J 0 bases, with 9 bases left between them. DNA for the CDR3: TGTGCCAGCAGCCAGTACGGGGGCTCCTACGAGCAGTACTTC. Protein: CASSQYGGSYEQYF. Full variable domain (outside the CDR3, taken from reference TRBV14 and TRBJ2-7): EAGVTQFPSHSVIEKGQTVTLRCDPISGHDNLYWYRRVMGKEIKFLLHFVKESKQDESGMPNNRFLAERTGGTYSTLKVQPAELEDSGVYFCASSQYGGSYEQYFGPGTRLTVT.

V is TRBV10-1 and J is TRBJ2-5; 8 positions match TRBD2. V lost 0 bases and J lost 2; bases outside the gene matches: 5. The CDR3 loop spans 16 amino acids. The germline gives CDR1 WNHNN, CDR2 SYGVQD (reference sequence). The DNA of the CDR3 is TGCGCCAGCAGTGAGTCCCCGAGCGGGGGACAAGAGACCCAGTACTTC. Protein sequence: CASSESPSGGQETQYF.

This clone was observed a few times. J is TRBJ1-2 and V is TRBV18; D unclear. V lost 5 bases and J 3 bases, leaving 13 bases between the germline ends. This CDR3 region has 14 residues. Germline V gene lookup returns CDR1 KGHSH and CDR2 LQKENI. This CDR3 reads CASSAGSFDYGYTF. The CDR3 nucleotides read TGTGCCAGCTCAGCAGGCTCTTTCGACTATGGCTACACCTTC.

The chain links TRBV5-1 to TRBJ2-5; TRBD2 aligns across 9 bases. The CDR3 runs 16 residues. The germline gives CDR1 SGHRS, CDR2 YFSETQ. The V segment lost 1 base and the J segment 5 bases; nucleotides outside the gene matches: 9. The DNA for the CDR3 is TGCGCCAGCAGCTTGTCCCCGGGACTAGCCTTCGAGACCCAGTACTTC. It encodes CASSLSPGLAFETQYF.

In DNA form, the CDR3 reads TGTGCCAGTAGTAGCACAGGGGGCCGGGGGAACACTGAAGCTTTCTTT. Residues: CASSSTGGRGNTEAFF. The chain combines TRBV19 with TRBJ1-1; 9 bases line up with TRBD1. Germline V gives CDR1 LNHDA, CDR2 SQIVND (reference sequence). CDR3 length: 16 amino acids. With V trimmed by 4 bases and J by 1 base, 7 bases remained unmatched.

This sequence joins TRBV5-1 and TRBJ2-1; TRBD2 is a possible D gene (8 bases). This CDR3 is built from 15 residues. V gave up 3 bases and J gave up 5 bases, with 15 bases separating them. Germline V lookup: CDR1 SGHRS, CDR2 YFSETQ. In DNA, the CDR3 is TGCGCCAGCAGCTCAGGGGGACTAGGCAACAATGAGCAGTTCTTC. Amino acid sequence: CASSSGGLGNNEQFF.

The rearrangement joins TRBV4-1 to TRBJ1-5; D is unclear. The ends were cut back, 2 bases at V and 4 bases at J, with 12 bases in the middle. Germline values: CDR1 MGHRA, CDR2 YSYEKL. The CDR3 sequence is 15 residues long. CDR3 loop: CASSQTRDLNQPQHF. CDR3 DNA: TGCGCCAGCAGCCAAACCAGAGATCTAAATCAGCCCCAGCATTTT.

V gene TRBV7-2 combines with J gene TRBJ2-1; D possibly corresponds to TRBD2 (6 bases). CDR1 is SGHTA and CDR2 is FQGNSA in the germline V gene. The CDR3 is 16 residues long. Trimming cost V 5 bases and J 10 bases, with 24 bases left between them. The CDR3, as DNA: TGTGCCAGCAGCCCACGTGCCGGACTAAGGTCGATGGAGCAGTTCTTC. It encodes CASSPRAGLRSMEQFF.

In its sample, this clone was seen a few times. The V call is TRBV30, the J call TRBJ2-1, with D maybe TRBD2 (6 bases). Germline-derived CDR1 and CDR2 are GTSNPN and SVGIG (reference sequence). Trimming shortened V by 1 base and J by 4 bases, and 11 bases separated the two germline ends. The CDR3 spans 14 residues. The CDR3 protein is CAWSGGTLYNEQFF. The CDR3 bases are TGTGCCTGGAGTGGGGGGACTTTGTACAATGAGCAGTTCTTC.

The chain employs TRBV6-6 and TRBJ1-3; 12 nucleotides match TRBD1. This CDR3 region has 14 residues. CDR1 is MNHNY, CDR2 SVGAGI, per germline (reference sequence). With 10 bases clipped from V and 4 bases from J, the junction kept 5 bases outside the gene matches. CDR3 DNA sequence: TGTGCCACCGGGACAGGGGGCAACGGAAACACCATATATTTT. It translates to CATGTGGNGNTIYF.

The chain recombines TRBV5-1 with TRBJ1-2; D is ambiguous. The V end lost 0 bases, the J end lost 4 bases, and 10 bases lay between the germline ends. The germline V gene has CDR1 SGHRS and CDR2 YFSETQ. CDR3 length: 14 amino acids. The DNA of the CDR3 is TGCGCCAGCAGCTTGGATCCGGGAACCTATGGCTACACCTTC. It codes for CASSLDPGTYGYTF.

This rearrangement joins TRBV4-1 to TRBJ2-7, with 7 bases that match TRBD1. Per germline, CDR1 MGHRA and CDR2 YSYEKL. V trimming: 0 bases; J trimming: 8 bases; junction bases outside the gene matches: 7. The CDR3 is made up of 14 amino acids. The CDR3 DNA sequence: TGCGCCAGCAGCCAAGAGGGGACAGTGAATCAGCAGTACTTC. Translating it yields CASSQEGTVNQQYF.